This T cell receptor beta chain appears in the sequencing data of a study of cytomegalovirus exposure and HLA in healthy donors. Background on the study: The use of the same platform for the roughly 120 validation repertoires and the approximately 730 first-cohort repertoires was reported by a later analysis.

Assay: immunoSEQ multiplex PCR; the TCRdb copy retains only in-frame clones and omits some. In the table there are some 150,000 clones, around nine tenths of which are singletons. Germline V gene data show CDR1 as SGHAT and CDR2 as FQNNGV. This CDR3 comprises 14 residues. V shed 5 bases and J 6 bases; nucleotides not matched to a gene: 8. This clone was picked up one time. The target antigen is unknown. Study results and caveats: In vitro assays verified that a few CMV-associated chains recognized CMV antigens specifically. The classifier reportedly diagnosed cytomegalovirus status with high sensitivity and specificity.

Sequences were obtained from PBMCs. The clonotype comes from a man aged 18 to 29 in good health and CMV-seropositive. The V call is TRBV11-2, the J call TRBJ1-2; 8 nucleotides agree with TRBD1. CDR3 sequence reads: CASSTGTGANGYTF. CDR3 nucleotides: TGTGCCAGCAGCACCGGGACAGGAGCGAATGGCTACACCTTC.